Listed below are T cell receptor beta chains from one sample, sequenced in a study of blood T cell repertoires in COVID-19. Clones were read by immunoSEQ multiplex PCR, and TCRdb kept only the in-frame ones, dropping some. The table has some 100,000 clones, approximately 91% seen once. Sequencing was done on a sample of peripheral blood. These receptors all stem from a man between 50 and 59 years old with active COVID-19. CDR3s include the opening cysteine and the closing phenylalanine or tryptophan. The D gene is left open where the match is weak. Size values are once, few and many counts, or a class for expanded clones, and some rows have none.

>TRBJ2-1|TRBV18|NA|TRBD2
TGTGCCAGCTCACCCCGGACTAGCGGAGCGGGGAATGAGCAGTTCTTC
CASSPRTSGAGNEQFF
>TRBJ1-3|TRBV28|NA|TRBD1
TGTGCCAGCAGTCTTCCGACAGGGGGCATCAACACCATATATTTT
CASSLPTGGINTIYF
>TRBJ1-5|TRBV12-5|NA|NA
TGTGCTAGTGGTGGGGCAGGGTTTCAGCCCCAGCATTTT
CASGGAGFQPQHF
>TRBJ1-1|TRBV3-1/TRBV3-2|once|TRBD1
TGTGCCAGCAGCCAAGACGCTCTGACAGGGAGGACTGAAGCTTTCTTT
CASSQDALTGRTEAFF
>TRBJ1-2|TRBV29-1|NA|NA
TGCAGCGTTCCCCCCACAGGTCTTAACTATGGCTACACCTTC
CSVPPTGLNYGYTF
>TRBJ2-1|TRBV5-1|NA|TRBD1
TGCGCCAGCCTCCGGGACAGCTCCTACAATGAGCAGTTCTTC
CASLRDSSYNEQFF
>TRBJ1-2|TRBV3-1/TRBV3-2|NA|NA
TGTGCCAGCAGCCATTCTACAGGGATCTATGGCTACACCTTC
CASSHSTGIYGYTF
>TRBJ2-4|TRBV7-2|NA|NA
TGTGCCAGCAGCCGCGAGGTCAAAAACATTCAGTACTTC
CASSREVKNIQYF
>TRBJ2-1|TRBV11-3|NA|NA
TGTGCCAGCAGCTCGAACAGGGGAGGCAATGAGCAGTTCTTC
CASSSNRGGNEQFF
>TRBJ2-1|TRBV24-1|NA|TRBD2
TGTGCCACCAGTGATCGTAGACTAGCGGGCACCTACAATGAGCAGTTCTTC
CATSDRRLAGTYNEQFF
>TRBJ1-3|TRBV4-1|NA|TRBD1
TGCGCCAGCAGCCAAGATCCTGGACAGGTCCTCTCTGGAAACACCATATATTTT
CASSQDPGQVLSGNTIYF
>TRBJ2-1|TRBV18|NA|TRBD2
TGTGCCAGCTCCCCCCGGGGGGGCGGAAACAATGAGCAGTTCTTC
CASSPRGGGNNEQFF
>TRBJ1-6|TRBV18|NA|TRBD1
TGTGCCAGCTCACCAGAGGGGGCGGACTATTCACCCCTCCACTTT
CASSPEGADYSPLHF
>TRBJ1-3|TRBV9|NA|NA
TGTGCCAGCAGCCCCCTAGTCTCTGGAAACACCATATATTTT
CASSPLVSGNTIYF
>TRBJ2-1|TRBV9|NA|NA
TGTGCCAGCAGCGTAGTCCTAGCAGGCGAGCAGTTCTTC
CASSVVLAGEQFF
>TRBJ1-2|TRBV19|NA|TRBD1
TGTGCCAGTAGAGAGGACAGGGGGCGTCGGCACTATGGCTACACCTTC
CASREDRGRRHYGYTF
>TRBJ1-3|TRBV5-6|NA|TRBD1
TGTGCCAGCAGCTTGGCGTGGACAGGGGGCAGCTCTGGAAACACCATATATTTT
CASSLAWTGGSSGNTIYF
>TRBJ1-2|TRBV19|NA|NA
TGTGCCAGTTTTTCCCAAACCAACAGGGATGGCTACACCTTC
CASFSQTNRDGYTF
>TRBJ2-7|TRBV4-1|NA|TRBD2
TGCGCCAGCAGCCTCGGACTAGCGAGAGGGTACGAGCAGTACTTC
CASSLGLARGYEQYF
>TRBJ2-6|TRBV14|NA|NA
TGTGCCAGCAGCCCCACGGGGACAGGGGCCAACGTCCTGACTTTC
CASSPTGTGANVLTF
>TRBJ2-3|TRBV5-1|once|NA
TGCGCCAGCAGCTTCAAGGTTAGCGTGAGCACAGATACGCAGTATTTT
CASSFKVSVSTDTQYF
>TRBJ1-1|TRBV6-5|NA|TRBD1
TGTGCCAGCCGGGGACAGGGGGGAAACACTGAAGCTTTCTTT
CASRGQGGNTEAFF
>TRBJ2-2|TRBV14|NA|NA
TGTGCCAGCAGCCAGAATCGGGGGACGGGCGGGGAGCTGTTTTTT
CASSQNRGTGGELFF
>TRBJ1-1|TRBV2|NA|TRBD1
TGTGCCAGCAGTGAAGGGACAGGGGTGACTGAAGCTTTCTTT
CASSEGTGVTEAFF
>TRBJ1-6|TRBV7-2|NA|NA
TGTGCCAGCAGCTTCGGATGGACAGCTTATAATTCACCCCTCCACTTT
CASSFGWTAYNSPLHF
>TRBJ1-3|TRBV7-9|NA|NA
TGTGCCAGCAGCCCGACAGGAAACACCATATATTTT
CASSPTGNTIYF
>TRBJ1-4|TRBV19|NA|NA
TGTGCCAGTAGTATCCCAAGACAGGCCCGAAATGAAAAACTGTTTTTT
CASSIPRQARNEKLFF
>TRBJ2-1|TRBV4-1|NA|TRBD1
TGCGCCAGCAGCCCCCGGGTGACAGGGGCCGATGAGCAGTTCTTC
CASSPRVTGADEQFF
>TRBJ2-2|TRBV7-9|NA|TRBD1
TGTGCCAGCAGCCCTCGCGGACAGGGGGCGACGAACACCGGGGAGCTGTTTTTT
CASSPRGQGATNTGELFF
>TRBJ1-1|TRBV2|NA|TRBD1
TGTGCCAGCAGGGCTAGACAGGGGTCGAACACTGAAGCTTTCTTT
CASRARQGSNTEAFF
>TRBJ1-6|TRBV19|once|TRBD1
TGTGCCAGTACCCAGACAGGGGGTTCTTCACCCCTCCACTTT
CASTQTGGSSPLHF
>TRBJ2-1|TRBV7-9|NA|NA
TGTGCCAGCAGCTTAGCCACCAGCTCCTACAATGAGCAGTTCTTC
CASSLATSSYNEQFF
>TRBJ2-1|TRBV19|NA|NA
TGTGCCAGTAGAACACACTACAATGAGCAGTTCTTC
CASRTHYNEQFF
>TRBJ1-2|TRBV18|NA|NA
TGTGCCAGCTCACCGGGCGTGAACTATGGCTACACCTTC
CASSPGVNYGYTF
>TRBJ2-5|TRBV3-1/TRBV3-2|NA|NA
TGTGCCAGCAGCCAACTACGTGAGACCCAGTACTTC
CASSQLRETQYF
>TRBJ2-7|TRBV27|NA|NA
TGTGCCAGCAGTTCGCCAGGGCCCTCCTACGAGCAGTACTTC
CASSSPGPSYEQYF
>TRBJ1-1|TRBV6-5|NA|TRBD1
TGTGCCAGCAGTTACAAGGGACAGGGGAGCACTGAAGCTTTCTTT
CASSYKGQGSTEAFF
>TRBJ1-1|TRBV28|once|TRBD1
TGTGCCAGCAGTTCGACCGGGACAGGGGGGAAAGCTTTCTTT
CASSSTGTGGKAFF
>TRBJ2-7|TRBV6-6|NA|TRBD1
TGTGCCAGCAGCTCCGGGACAGGGGGCTCCTACGAGCAGTACTTC
CASSSGTGGSYEQYF
>TRBJ2-2|TRBV6-1|NA|NA
TGTGCCAGCAGTGAAGGGGGCGGGATCCCCGGGGAGCTGTTTTTT
CASSEGGGIPGELFF
>TRBJ2-3|TRBV5-4|NA|TRBD2
TGTGCCAGCAGCTTGTGGACTAGCGGGAGGGCCAGAGATACGCAGTATTTT
CASSLWTSGRARDTQYF
>TRBJ2-2|TRBV5-4|once|TRBD2
TGTGCCAGCAGCTTGGGAGGACTAGCGGGAGCGGAGCTGTTTTTT
CASSLGGLAGAELFF
>TRBJ1-4|TRBV12-3/TRBV12-4|NA|NA
TGTGCCACAAAGAGAGCAACTAATGAAAAACTGTTTTTT
CATKRATNEKLFF
>TRBJ1-5|TRBV18|NA|NA
TGTGCCAGCTCACCACTTGGAGGGGTGCAGCCCCAGCATTTT
CASSPLGGVQPQHF
>TRBJ2-1|TRBV3-1/TRBV3-2|NA|TRBD2
TGTGCCAGCAGCCACCAGGGACTAGCGGGTGGCAATGAGCAGTTCTTC
CASSHQGLAGGNEQFF
>TRBJ1-1|TRBV5-4|NA|NA
TGTGCCAGCAGCTTGGGACACAACTTGAACACTGAAGCTTTCTTT
CASSLGHNLNTEAFF
>TRBJ2-1|TRBV19|NA|TRBD2
TGTGCCAGTAGTAGCGCTCCGGGACTAGTTGGTGATGAGCAGTTCTTC
CASSSAPGLVGDEQFF
>TRBJ2-1|TRBV5-1|NA|TRBD2
TGCGCCAGCAGCCGCCGGAGTAGCGGGGTCTACAATGAGCAGTTCTTC
CASSRRSSGVYNEQFF
>TRBJ2-1|TRBV6-5|NA|TRBD1
TGTGCCAGCAGGGGACAGGGGAGAAATGAGCAGTTCTTC
CASRGQGRNEQFF
>TRBJ2-3|TRBV6-5|NA|TRBD1
TGTGCCAGCAGGACCGGGACAGCCACAGATACGCAGTATTTT
CASRTGTATDTQYF
>TRBJ2-2|TRBV27|NA|TRBD2
TGTGCCAGCAGTCCTAGGACTAGCGGGAGGGCCACCGGGGAGCTGTTTTTT
CASSPRTSGRATGELFF
>TRBJ2-1|TRBV6-2/TRBV6-3|NA|TRBD2
TGTGCCAGCAGTTATAGCGGGAGGGAGACCAATGAGCAGTTCTTC
CASSYSGRETNEQFF
>TRBJ1-5|TRBV5-6|NA|NA
TGTGCCAGCAGCTTGAGGAGGGTGTTAGGCCAGCCCCAGCATTTT
CASSLRRVLGQPQHF
>TRBJ2-2|TRBV5-1|NA|TRBD1
TGCGCCAGCAGCTTGGGACAGGGCGGCACCGGGGAGCTGTTTTTT
CASSLGQGGTGELFF
>TRBJ1-1|TRBV6-4|NA|NA
TGTGCCAGCAGGAAGGAGGCTCAGACTGAAGCTTTCTTT
CASRKEAQTEAFF
>TRBJ2-1|TRBV24-1|NA|TRBD2
TGTGCCACCAGCGGGACTAGCGGGGGATATTACAATGAGCAGTTCTTC
CATSGTSGGYYNEQFF